This TCR beta chain emerged from a study of technical replicates of blood from a handful of donors (dated by TCRdb to 2015 to 2018). Libraries were constructed by the immunoSEQ multiplex PCR assay. The source is immuneACCESS, and TCRdb retained only in-frame sequences with V and J called. Part of the clones is not carried over; for the studies checked, unresolved V genes explain less than half of this, and the remainder is unexplained. Recorded for this sample are 62,000 or so clones; 70% to 90% of them occurred a single time. The ten largest clones take up 5.1% of the sample. The V end loses 5 bases and the J end loses 0 bases, and a stretch of 11 bases separates them. The germline V gene supplies CDR1 MNHEY and CDR2 SVGAGI. From cysteine to phenylalanine, the CDR3 is 15 amino acids long. Only CDR3 DNA is held: 45 bases, read in frame from base 1. To note about this clone: Its binding antigen is unknown. No much larger clone exists at a distance of one base, and base qualities are not known.

This receptor was taken from a human donor in good health. Some clones in this sample may be carry-over from other donors' samples. The sample was PBMCs. The chain is assembled from TRBV6-5 and TRBJ2-1; the D region possibly corresponds to TRBD1 (6 bases align). The CDR3 corresponds to CASSIQGSSYNEQFF. Read as DNA, the sequence is TGTGCCAGCAGTATACAGGGCAGCTCCTACAATGAGCAGTTCTTC.